This T cell receptor beta chain comes out of a study of blood T cell repertoires in COVID-19. As for the study in general: COVID-19 samples collected from the United States, Italy and Spain covered acute and convalescent phases.

In the original analysis: From reference gene primer amplification, estimates of nucleated cell counts were derived. Clones were read by immunoSEQ multiplex PCR, and TCRdb kept only the in-frame ones, dropping some. That table furnishes V, J and clone size, whereas the DNA furnished D and trimming. The repertoire has approximately 260,000 clones, 88% of them found once; the top ten carry over 1%. Residents of approximately 25 US areas, aged about 18 to 95 years, made up the participants. V lost 8 bases, J lost 2 bases, and 15 bases lay in between. There are 14 residues in the CDR3. Germline V gene lookup returns CDR1 ENHRY and CDR2 SYGVKD.

This chain connects TRBV10-3 to TRBJ1-1; no clear D. The clonotype originates from a woman aged 40 to 55 with acute COVID-19. Sequenced material: PBMCs or T cells enriched from blood (not recorded which). CDR3 region: CAISVSGLNTEAFF. The CDR3 region has the DNA TGTGCCATCTCAGTTTCAGGTCTTAACACTGAAGCTTTCTTT.